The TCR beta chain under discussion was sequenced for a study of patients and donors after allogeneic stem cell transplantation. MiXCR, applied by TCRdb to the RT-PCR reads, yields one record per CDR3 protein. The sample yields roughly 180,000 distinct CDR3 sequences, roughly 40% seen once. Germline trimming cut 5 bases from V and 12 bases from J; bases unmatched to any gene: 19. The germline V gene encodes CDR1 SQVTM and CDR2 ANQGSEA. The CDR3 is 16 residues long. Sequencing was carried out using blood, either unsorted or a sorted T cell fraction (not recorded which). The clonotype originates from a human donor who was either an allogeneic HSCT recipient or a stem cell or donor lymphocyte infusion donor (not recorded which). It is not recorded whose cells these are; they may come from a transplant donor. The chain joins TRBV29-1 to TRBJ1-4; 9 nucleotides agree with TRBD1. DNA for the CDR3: TGCAGCGTTCGACCATGGGACAGGGACCTTCAGGGGGAACTGTTTTTT. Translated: CSVRPWDRDLQGELFF.